This TCR beta chain was captured in a study of T-cell reconstitution after alpha-beta-depleted transplantation in children. This CDR3 has 17 residues. CDR1 and CDR2 (germline): DFQATT, SNEGSKA (reference sequence). V lost 3 bases and J lost 1, with 21 bases in between. Unique molecular identifiers featured in how the TCRbeta library was prepared. TCRdb analysed the PCR reads with MiXCR anew, one entry per CDR3 protein. The table lists 490,000 or so distinct CDR3 sequences, under 15% of them singletons. V gene TRBV20-1 combines with J gene TRBJ1-1, with a weak D call TRBD1 (5 bases). The sequence came from a human donor who donated a stem cell graft to a child with combined immunodeficiency. This specimen consisted of PBMCs from the stem cell graft donor, obtained from the stem cell graft. DNA of the CDR3: TGCAGTGCTAGTCCAGGGAGGCCTCCCTTGGGGAACACTGAAGCTTTCTTT. Protein sequence: CSASPGRPPLGNTEAFF.